Listed below are T cell receptor beta chains from one sample, sequenced in a study of control samples from healthy donors and cancer patients. The protocol was immunoSEQ multiplex PCR, while the TCRdb copy is restricted to in-frame clones and leaves out a portion. The table lists about 250,000 clones, over 75% of them singletons. Sample: PBMCs. The receptors originated from a woman aged 55-75 years with lung cancer. The CDR3 runs from the conserved cysteine through the conserved F or W. Fields, in order: D gene, V gene, J gene, clone size, CDR3 DNA, CDR3 protein. A D gene is named only where the DNA matches it firmly. Not every row has a clone size; where given, it reads once, few, many or a size class.

D gene: TRBD1; V gene: TRBV6-1; J gene: TRBJ2-2; clone size: -; CDR3 DNA: TGTGCCAGCAGTGGAGGACAGGGGAGAACTCTCGGGGAGCTGTTTTTT; CDR3 protein: CASSGGQGRTLGELFF
D gene: TRBD1; V gene: TRBV7-9; J gene: TRBJ2-7; clone size: -; CDR3 DNA: TGTGCCAGCAGCAGAGGTGGGACAGCAACCTACGAGCAGTACTTC; CDR3 protein: CASSRGGTATYEQYF
D gene: TRBD2; V gene: TRBV19; J gene: TRBJ2-3; clone size: -; CDR3 DNA: TGTGCCAGTAGTATCCCTAGCGGGGGGTCAAATACGCAGTATTTT; CDR3 protein: CASSIPSGGSNTQYF
D gene: -; V gene: TRBV29-1; J gene: TRBJ1-1; clone size: once; CDR3 DNA: TGCAGCGTCTCAGATACAGGGCGGGGGAGAGGGAGCACTGAAGCTTTCTTT; CDR3 protein: CSVSDTGRGRGSTEAFF
D gene: -; V gene: TRBV5-1; J gene: TRBJ2-1; clone size: -; CDR3 DNA: TGCGCCAGCAGCTTGAGTGTAGGACAGAATAGTGAGCAGTTCTTC; CDR3 protein: CASSLSVGQNSEQFF
D gene: -; V gene: TRBV19; J gene: TRBJ1-5; clone size: few; CDR3 DNA: TGTGCCAGTAGTAGTAGTCGGGGCAATCAGCCCCAGCATTTT; CDR3 protein: CASSSSRGNQPQHF
D gene: -; V gene: TRBV10-3; J gene: TRBJ2-5; clone size: -; CDR3 DNA: TGTGCCATCAGTGATAGAGGTAGCGGACCCCAAGAGACCCAGTACTTC; CDR3 protein: CAISDRGSGPQETQYF
D gene: TRBD2; V gene: TRBV7-8; J gene: TRBJ2-7; clone size: -; CDR3 DNA: TGTGCCAGCAGCTTAGAGCGGGGGCGCGAGCAGTACTTC; CDR3 protein: CASSLERGREQYF
D gene: -; V gene: TRBV5-1; J gene: TRBJ1-1; clone size: -; CDR3 DNA: TGCGCCAGCAGCGCAAACGAACCCAGGGTCGGGACTGAAGCTTTCTTT; CDR3 protein: CASSANEPRVGTEAFF
D gene: -; V gene: TRBV3-1/TRBV3-2; J gene: TRBJ1-4; clone size: -; CDR3 DNA: TGTGCCAGCAGCCAAAGAGCTATTAATGAAAAACTGTTTTTT; CDR3 protein: CASSQRAINEKLFF
D gene: TRBD2; V gene: TRBV20-1; J gene: TRBJ2-7; clone size: few; CDR3 DNA: TGCAGTGCTAGTATCGCTAGCGGGGGCTCCTACGAGCAGTACTTC; CDR3 protein: CSASIASGGSYEQYF
D gene: TRBD1; V gene: TRBV9; J gene: TRBJ1-2; clone size: -; CDR3 DNA: TGTGCCAGCAGCGCGGGGCAGGGGGCACCTAACTATGGCTACACCTTC; CDR3 protein: CASSAGQGAPNYGYTF
D gene: -; V gene: TRBV5-4; J gene: TRBJ2-7; clone size: -; CDR3 DNA: TGTGCCAGCAGCCCTGGGACGAGTCTATACTACGAGCAGTACTTC; CDR3 protein: CASSPGTSLYYEQYF
D gene: -; V gene: TRBV6-5; J gene: TRBJ1-1; clone size: once; CDR3 DNA: TGTGCCAGCAGTTACTCCGGAGGGGGTCGGCCTGAAGCTTTCTTT; CDR3 protein: CASSYSGGGRPEAFF
D gene: -; V gene: TRBV2; J gene: TRBJ1-1; clone size: -; CDR3 DNA: TGTGCCAGCAGATCGCCCGGGGGGCTGCTCGAAGCTTTCTTT; CDR3 protein: CASRSPGGLLEAFF
D gene: TRBD1; V gene: TRBV15; J gene: TRBJ2-1; clone size: few; CDR3 DNA: TGTGCCACCAGCAGAGATCCCGGGACAGGGGGTGAGCAGTTCTTC; CDR3 protein: CATSRDPGTGGEQFF
D gene: -; V gene: TRBV6-1; J gene: TRBJ2-4; clone size: -; CDR3 DNA: TGTGCCAGCAGTGAACCCCCAGGAACGGGAAACATTCAGTACTTC; CDR3 protein: CASSEPPGTGNIQYF
D gene: TRBD2; V gene: TRBV5-1; J gene: TRBJ2-2; clone size: -; CDR3 DNA: TGCGCCAGCAGTTCGTCGGGAGGGTCGGGCACCGGGGAGCTGTTTTTT; CDR3 protein: CASSSSGGSGTGELFF
D gene: -; V gene: TRBV27; J gene: TRBJ1-1; clone size: -; CDR3 DNA: TGTGCCACCCAAGGGGGAGTTAGGACTGAAGCTTTCTTT; CDR3 protein: CATQGGVRTEAFF
D gene: -; V gene: TRBV2; J gene: TRBJ1-4; clone size: -; CDR3 DNA: TGTGCCAGCAGTCCGTTGCCTAATGAAAAACTGTTTTTT; CDR3 protein: CASSPLPNEKLFF
D gene: -; V gene: TRBV3-1/TRBV3-2; J gene: TRBJ2-1; clone size: once; CDR3 DNA: TGTGCCAGCAGCCAAGATCGAAGCAATGAGCAGTTCTTC; CDR3 protein: CASSQDRSNEQFF
D gene: -; V gene: TRBV5-1; J gene: TRBJ1-5; clone size: -; CDR3 DNA: TGCGCCAGCAGCTTGGCTGGCAGAAGCAATCAGCCCCAGCATTTT; CDR3 protein: CASSLAGRSNQPQHF
D gene: TRBD1; V gene: TRBV6-6; J gene: TRBJ2-7; clone size: -; CDR3 DNA: TGTGCCAGCAGGTCCACCAACAGGGGCGAGCAGTACTTC; CDR3 protein: CASRSTNRGEQYF
D gene: -; V gene: TRBV28; J gene: TRBJ2-7; clone size: -; CDR3 DNA: TGTGCCAGCAGCTTACAGGGCCCCCCGGCTACCTACGAGCAGTACTTC; CDR3 protein: CASSLQGPPATYEQYF
D gene: -; V gene: TRBV7-2; J gene: TRBJ1-5; clone size: -; CDR3 DNA: TGTGCCAGCAGCTTTATCAGGGATCAGCCCCAGCATTTT; CDR3 protein: CASSFIRDQPQHF
D gene: -; V gene: TRBV7-9; J gene: TRBJ2-5; clone size: -; CDR3 DNA: TGTGCCAGCAGCCCCCCCATGGGCAGGACATACCAAGAGACCCAGTACTTC; CDR3 protein: CASSPPMGRTYQETQYF
D gene: TRBD1; V gene: TRBV28; J gene: TRBJ2-5; clone size: -; CDR3 DNA: TGTGCCAGCAGTCCCTTTACAGGGGGCTTAGAGACCCAGTACTTC; CDR3 protein: CASSPFTGGLETQYF
D gene: TRBD2; V gene: TRBV5-5; J gene: TRBJ2-3; clone size: -; CDR3 DNA: TGTGCCAGCAGCTTGGTGGAGGTCCTAGCGGGGGGGCAGTATTTT; CDR3 protein: CASSLVEVLAGGQYF
D gene: -; V gene: TRBV2; J gene: TRBJ1-6; clone size: -; CDR3 DNA: TGTGCCAGCAGTGAAAACAGGGATGATTCACCCCTCCACTTT; CDR3 protein: CASSENRDDSPLHF
D gene: TRBD1; V gene: TRBV6-6; J gene: TRBJ2-2; clone size: -; CDR3 DNA: TGTGCCAGCAGTCCCCCTGGGACAGCTTACACCGGGGAGCTGTTTTTT; CDR3 protein: CASSPPGTAYTGELFF
D gene: -; V gene: TRBV5-4; J gene: TRBJ1-1; clone size: few; CDR3 DNA: TGTGCCAGCAGCGCGGACGCCAAGAACACTGAAGCTTTCTTT; CDR3 protein: CASSADAKNTEAFF
D gene: TRBD1; V gene: TRBV10-3; J gene: TRBJ1-1; clone size: few; CDR3 DNA: TGTGCCATCAGCAAAGACAGGGACACTGAAGCTTTCTTT; CDR3 protein: CAISKDRDTEAFF
D gene: -; V gene: TRBV11-3; J gene: TRBJ2-7; clone size: -; CDR3 DNA: TGTGCCAGCAGCTCCGGTAGCTCCTACGAGCAGTACTTC; CDR3 protein: CASSSGSSYEQYF
D gene: -; V gene: TRBV27; J gene: TRBJ2-3; clone size: -; CDR3 DNA: TGTGCCAGCAGTTTTGGGATGGATACGCAGTATTTT; CDR3 protein: CASSFGMDTQYF
D gene: TRBD2; V gene: TRBV5-1; J gene: TRBJ2-1; clone size: -; CDR3 DNA: TGCGCCAGCAGCCTGCTTTCAGCGGGGGAGAATGAGCAGTTCTTC; CDR3 protein: CASSLLSAGENEQFF
D gene: -; V gene: TRBV5-5; J gene: TRBJ2-1; clone size: -; CDR3 DNA: TGTGCCAGCAGTCAGGGACCTCAGTGGGGGTACAATGAGCAGTTCTTC; CDR3 protein: CASSQGPQWGYNEQFF
D gene: -; V gene: TRBV27; J gene: TRBJ2-7; clone size: -; CDR3 DNA: TGTGCCAGCAGTCCCCCAAGCTCCTACGAGCAGTACTTC; CDR3 protein: CASSPPSSYEQYF
D gene: -; V gene: TRBV18; J gene: TRBJ2-1; clone size: -; CDR3 DNA: TGTGCCAGCTCAACGTCCATGTCCTACAATGAGCAGTTCTTC; CDR3 protein: CASSTSMSYNEQFF
D gene: -; V gene: TRBV3-1/TRBV3-2; J gene: TRBJ1-3; clone size: -; CDR3 DNA: TGTGCCAGCAGCCATCCGGGACTCTGGGGAGACGGAAACACCATATATTTT; CDR3 protein: CASSHPGLWGDGNTIYF
D gene: TRBD1; V gene: TRBV18; J gene: TRBJ2-7; clone size: -; CDR3 DNA: TGTGCCAGCTCACCAGGGACAGCCCAGGCGGGGCAGTACTTC; CDR3 protein: CASSPGTAQAGQYF
D gene: TRBD2; V gene: TRBV25-1; J gene: TRBJ2-3; clone size: -; CDR3 DNA: TGTGCCAGCAGAGGGGGACTAGCGGGAGTCGGGACAGATACGCAGTATTTT; CDR3 protein: CASRGGLAGVGTDTQYF
D gene: TRBD2; V gene: TRBV9; J gene: TRBJ2-1; clone size: -; CDR3 DNA: TGTGCCAGCAGCGTAGCGGGACTAGCGGGAGACAATGAGCAGTTCTTC; CDR3 protein: CASSVAGLAGDNEQFF
D gene: TRBD1; V gene: TRBV11-2; J gene: TRBJ2-3; clone size: -; CDR3 DNA: TGTGCCAGCAGCTTCGGACAGGGACGCACAGATACGCAGTATTTT; CDR3 protein: CASSFGQGRTDTQYF
D gene: -; V gene: TRBV19; J gene: TRBJ2-7; clone size: -; CDR3 DNA: TGTGCCAGTAGTAAGGGAATGGCTTTGGTCTACGAGCAGTACTTC; CDR3 protein: CASSKGMALVYEQYF
D gene: -; V gene: TRBV19; J gene: TRBJ2-5; clone size: -; CDR3 DNA: TGTGCCAGTAGTACCCCCGTAGGGGAGACCCAGTACTTC; CDR3 protein: CASSTPVGETQYF
D gene: -; V gene: TRBV19; J gene: TRBJ1-6; clone size: -; CDR3 DNA: TGTGCCAGTAGTATAGGGGGAAGAACCCATTCACCCCTCCACTTT; CDR3 protein: CASSIGGRTHSPLHF
D gene: TRBD1; V gene: TRBV28; J gene: TRBJ2-4; clone size: few; CDR3 DNA: TGTGCCAGCAGTTCTACCGGGACAGCTTTTTTAGCCAAAAACATTCAGTACTTC; CDR3 protein: CASSSTGTAFLAKNIQYF
D gene: TRBD1; V gene: TRBV6-5; J gene: TRBJ1-2; clone size: -; CDR3 DNA: TGTGCCAGCAAAGCAGGGGGCATCTATGGCTACACCTTC; CDR3 protein: CASKAGGIYGYTF
D gene: -; V gene: TRBV2; J gene: TRBJ2-2; clone size: -; CDR3 DNA: TGTGCCAGCAGTGCTCAGGGGATGGGGGCCGGGGAGCTGTTTTTT; CDR3 protein: CASSAQGMGAGELFF
D gene: -; V gene: TRBV5-1; J gene: TRBJ2-5; clone size: -; CDR3 DNA: TGCGCCAGCACCCTGGGAACAGCTCGCGATGACCAGTACTTC; CDR3 protein: CASTLGTARDDQYF
D gene: TRBD2; V gene: TRBV24-1; J gene: TRBJ2-1; clone size: -; CDR3 DNA: TGTGCCACCAGTGATTTTGGGGGGGACTCCTACAATGAGCAGTTCTTC; CDR3 protein: CATSDFGGDSYNEQFF
D gene: TRBD2; V gene: TRBV7-3; J gene: TRBJ2-1; clone size: -; CDR3 DNA: TGTGCCAGCAGCTCTGTAACCGGGACTAGCGGGGTAAATGAGCAGTTCTTC; CDR3 protein: CASSSVTGTSGVNEQFF
D gene: TRBD1; V gene: TRBV5-6; J gene: TRBJ1-2; clone size: -; CDR3 DNA: TGTGCCAGCACCGGCCTCAACAAAGGGGGACAGTGGGACTATGGCTACACCTTC; CDR3 protein: CASTGLNKGGQWDYGYTF
D gene: TRBD1; V gene: TRBV11-3; J gene: TRBJ1-5; clone size: -; CDR3 DNA: TGTGCCAGCAGTTACCTCGACAGGGAAGGTCAGCCCCAGCATTTT; CDR3 protein: CASSYLDREGQPQHF
D gene: TRBD1; V gene: TRBV5-6; J gene: TRBJ1-3; clone size: -; CDR3 DNA: TGTGCCAGCAGCCCGACAGGGGCTGGAAACACCATATATTTT; CDR3 protein: CASSPTGAGNTIYF
D gene: TRBD2; V gene: TRBV5-4; J gene: TRBJ2-2; clone size: -; CDR3 DNA: TGTGCCAGCAGATCCGGGACTAGCGGTTCTACCGGGGAGCTGTTTTTT; CDR3 protein: CASRSGTSGSTGELFF
D gene: -; V gene: TRBV6-1; J gene: TRBJ2-2; clone size: -; CDR3 DNA: TGTGCCAGCAGTGAAAGTGCCTCATACACCGGGGAGCTGTTTTTT; CDR3 protein: CASSESASYTGELFF
D gene: -; V gene: TRBV3-1/TRBV3-2; J gene: TRBJ1-2; clone size: once; CDR3 DNA: TGTGCCAGCAGTTCTTACATGCATGGCTACACCTTC; CDR3 protein: CASSSYMHGYTF
D gene: -; V gene: TRBV15; J gene: TRBJ1-6; clone size: once; CDR3 DNA: TGTGCCACCCGCAAAAGCGGGAACTCCTATAATTCACCCCTCCACTTT; CDR3 protein: CATRKSGNSYNSPLHF
D gene: -; V gene: TRBV5-1; J gene: TRBJ1-5; clone size: -; CDR3 DNA: TGCGCCAGCTCACCAGTCCCGGGGGCACGGCAGCCCCAGCATTTT; CDR3 protein: CASSPVPGARQPQHF